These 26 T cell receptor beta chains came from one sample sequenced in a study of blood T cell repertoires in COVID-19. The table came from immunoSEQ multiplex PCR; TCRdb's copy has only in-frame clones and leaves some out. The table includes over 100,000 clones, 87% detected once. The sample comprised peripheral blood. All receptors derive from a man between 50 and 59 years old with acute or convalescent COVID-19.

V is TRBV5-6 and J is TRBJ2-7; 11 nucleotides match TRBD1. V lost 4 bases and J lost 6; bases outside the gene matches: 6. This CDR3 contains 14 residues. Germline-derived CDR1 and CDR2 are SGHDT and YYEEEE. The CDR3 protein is CASSADRGPGEQYF. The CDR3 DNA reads TGTGCCAGCAGCGCGGACAGGGGGCCGGGCGAGCAGTACTTC.

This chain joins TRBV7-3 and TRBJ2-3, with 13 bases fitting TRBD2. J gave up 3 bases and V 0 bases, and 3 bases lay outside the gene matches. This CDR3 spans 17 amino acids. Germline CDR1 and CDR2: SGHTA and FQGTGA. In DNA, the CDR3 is TGTGCCAGCAGCTTAACGTGGACTAGCGGGAGAACAGATACGCAGTATTTT. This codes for CASSLTWTSGRTDTQYF.

The DNA of the CDR3 is TGTGCCAGCAGCAAAGACTTGGATAATTCACCCCTCCACTTT. As protein: CASSKDLDNSPLHF. This chain uses TRBV11-2 with TRBJ1-6; D remains ambiguous. Trimming removed 5 bases at V and 5 bases at J, with 10 bases between. Germline lookup yields CDR1 SGHAT and CDR2 FQNNGV. The CDR3 consists of 14 residues.

CDR3 amino acids: CASSIEVNRGYNSPLHF. CDR3 coding DNA: TGTGCCAGTAGTATAGAAGTCAACAGGGGGTATAATTCACCCCTCCACTTT. The gene calls are TRBV19 and TRBJ1-6; TRBD1 aligns across 8 bases. CDR1 LNHDA and CDR2 SQIVND come from the germline V gene (reference sequence). The CDR3 runs to 17 residues. The ends lost 0 bases at V and 4 bases at J; junction bases unmatched: 5.

The CDR3 DNA reads TGTGCCAGCTCACCAGGGCGCCCAGAGACCCAGTACTTC. Residues: CASSPGRPETQYF. The rearrangement uses TRBV18 and TRBJ2-5; D remains unclear. Per germline, CDR1 KGHSH and CDR2 LQKENI. V was trimmed by 2 bases and J by 4 bases, leaving 8 bases between them. CDR3 length: 13 residues.

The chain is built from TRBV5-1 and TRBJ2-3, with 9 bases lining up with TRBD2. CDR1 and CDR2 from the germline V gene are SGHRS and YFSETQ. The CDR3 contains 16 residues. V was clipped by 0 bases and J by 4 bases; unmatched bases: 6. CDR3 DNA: TGCGCCAGCAGCTTGGGCCTAGCGGGAAACGCAGATACGCAGTATTTT. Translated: CASSLGLAGNADTQYF.

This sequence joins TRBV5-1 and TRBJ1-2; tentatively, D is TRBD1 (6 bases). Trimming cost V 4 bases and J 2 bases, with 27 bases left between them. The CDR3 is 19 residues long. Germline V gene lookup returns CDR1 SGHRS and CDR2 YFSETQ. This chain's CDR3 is CASSPRSVPIRGQNYGYTF. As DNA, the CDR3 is TGCGCCAGCAGCCCCCGATCGGTACCGATTAGAGGACAGAACTATGGCTACACCTTC. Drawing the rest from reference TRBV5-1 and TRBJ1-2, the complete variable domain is KAGVTQTPRYLIKTRGQQVTLSCSPISGHRSVSWYQQTPGQGLQFLFEYFSETQRNKGNFPGRFSGRQFSNSRSEMNVSTLELGDSALYLCASSPRSVPIRGQNYGYTFGSGTRLTVV.

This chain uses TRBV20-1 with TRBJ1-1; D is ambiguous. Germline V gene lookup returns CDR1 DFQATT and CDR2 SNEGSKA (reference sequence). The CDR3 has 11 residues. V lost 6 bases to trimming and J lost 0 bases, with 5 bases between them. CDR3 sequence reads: CSASVNTEAFF. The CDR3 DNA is TGCAGTGCCTCAGTGAACACTGAAGCTTTCTTT.

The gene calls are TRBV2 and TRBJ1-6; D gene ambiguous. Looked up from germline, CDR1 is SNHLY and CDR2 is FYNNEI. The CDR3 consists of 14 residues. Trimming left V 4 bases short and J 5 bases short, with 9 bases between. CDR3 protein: CASSVQSNNSPLHF. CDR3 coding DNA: TGTGCCAGCAGTGTACAGTCTAATAATTCACCCCTCCACTTT.

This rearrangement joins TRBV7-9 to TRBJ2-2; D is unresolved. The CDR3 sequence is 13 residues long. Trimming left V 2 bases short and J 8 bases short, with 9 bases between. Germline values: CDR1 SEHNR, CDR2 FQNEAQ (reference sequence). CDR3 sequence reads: CASSLISEGELFF. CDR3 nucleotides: TGTGCCAGCAGCTTAATCTCGGAGGGGGAGCTGTTTTTT. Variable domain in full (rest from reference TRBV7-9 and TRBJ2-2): DTGVSQNPRHKITKRGQNVTFRCDPISEHNRLYWYRQTLGQGPEFLTYFQNEAQLEKSRLLSDRFSAERPKGSFSTLEIQRTEQGDSAMYLCASSLISEGELFFGEGSRLTVL.

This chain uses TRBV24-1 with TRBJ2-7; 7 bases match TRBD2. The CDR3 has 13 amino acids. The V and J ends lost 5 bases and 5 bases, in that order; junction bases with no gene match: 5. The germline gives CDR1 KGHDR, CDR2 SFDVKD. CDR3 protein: CATSGGGMDEQYF. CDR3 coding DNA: TGTGCCACCAGTGGGGGGGGTATGGACGAGCAGTACTTC.

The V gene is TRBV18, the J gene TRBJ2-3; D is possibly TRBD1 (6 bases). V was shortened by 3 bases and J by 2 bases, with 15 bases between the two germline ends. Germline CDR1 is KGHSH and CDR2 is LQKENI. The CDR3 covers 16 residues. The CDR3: CASSPLLGQNTDTQYF. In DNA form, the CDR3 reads TGTGCCAGCTCACCGCTACTGGGACAAAACACAGATACGCAGTATTTT.

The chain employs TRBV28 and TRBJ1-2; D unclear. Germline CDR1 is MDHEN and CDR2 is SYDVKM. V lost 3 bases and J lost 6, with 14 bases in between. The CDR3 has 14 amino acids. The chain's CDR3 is CASSLVRPEDGYTF. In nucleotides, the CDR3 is TGTGCCAGCAGTTTGGTCAGGCCTGAAGATGGCTACACCTTC.

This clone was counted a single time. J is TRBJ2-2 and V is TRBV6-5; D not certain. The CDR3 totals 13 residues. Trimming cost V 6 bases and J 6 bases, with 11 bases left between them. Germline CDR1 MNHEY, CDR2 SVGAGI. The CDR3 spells CASSQTFSGELFF. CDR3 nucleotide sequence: TGTGCCAGCAGCCAGACATTTTCCGGGGAGCTGTTTTTT.

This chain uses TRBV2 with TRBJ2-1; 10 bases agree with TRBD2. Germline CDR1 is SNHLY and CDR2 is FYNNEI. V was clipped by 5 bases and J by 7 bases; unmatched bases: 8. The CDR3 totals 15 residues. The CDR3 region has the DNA TGTGCCAGCAGTCCACCGGGACTAGCGATGAATGAGCAGTTCTTC. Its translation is CASSPPGLAMNEQFF.

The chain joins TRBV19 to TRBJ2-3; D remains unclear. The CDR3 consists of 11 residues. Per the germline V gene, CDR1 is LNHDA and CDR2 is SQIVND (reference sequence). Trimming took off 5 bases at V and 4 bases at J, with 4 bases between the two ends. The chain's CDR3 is CASSQSDTQYF. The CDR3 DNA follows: TGTGCCAGTAGTCAATCAGATACGCAGTATTTT.

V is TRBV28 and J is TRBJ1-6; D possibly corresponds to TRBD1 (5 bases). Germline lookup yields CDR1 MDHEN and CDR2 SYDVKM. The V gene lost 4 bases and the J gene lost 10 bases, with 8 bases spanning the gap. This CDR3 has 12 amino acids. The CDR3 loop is CASSSPGSPLHF. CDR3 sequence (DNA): TGTGCCAGCAGTTCGCCAGGGTCACCCCTCCACTTT.

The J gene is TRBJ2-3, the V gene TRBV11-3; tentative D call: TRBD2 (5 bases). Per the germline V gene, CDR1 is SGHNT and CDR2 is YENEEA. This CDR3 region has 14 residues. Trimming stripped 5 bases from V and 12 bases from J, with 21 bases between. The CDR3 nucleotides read TGTGCCAGCAGCCCCCGTGACTTAGCGCAAACCCAGTATTTT. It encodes CASSPRDLAQTQYF.

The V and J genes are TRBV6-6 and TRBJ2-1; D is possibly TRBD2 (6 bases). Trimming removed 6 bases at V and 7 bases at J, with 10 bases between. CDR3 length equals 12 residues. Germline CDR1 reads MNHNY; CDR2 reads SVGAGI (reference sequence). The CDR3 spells CASSTSKNEQFF. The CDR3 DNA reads TGTGCCAGCAGCACTAGCAAGAATGAGCAGTTCTTC.

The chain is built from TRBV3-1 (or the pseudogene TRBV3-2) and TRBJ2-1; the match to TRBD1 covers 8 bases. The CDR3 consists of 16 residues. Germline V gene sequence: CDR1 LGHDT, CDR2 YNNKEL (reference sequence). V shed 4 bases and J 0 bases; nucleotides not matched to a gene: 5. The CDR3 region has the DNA TGTGCCAGCAGCCCCTACAGGGGGAGCTCCTACAATGAGCAGTTCTTC. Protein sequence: CASSPYRGSSYNEQFF.

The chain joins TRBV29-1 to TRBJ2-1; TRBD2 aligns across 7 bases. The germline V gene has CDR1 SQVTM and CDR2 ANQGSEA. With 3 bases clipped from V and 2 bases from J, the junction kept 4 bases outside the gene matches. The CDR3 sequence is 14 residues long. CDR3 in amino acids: CSVDKSGTYNEQFF. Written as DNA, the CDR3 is TGCAGCGTTGATAAGAGCGGGACCTACAATGAGCAGTTCTTC.

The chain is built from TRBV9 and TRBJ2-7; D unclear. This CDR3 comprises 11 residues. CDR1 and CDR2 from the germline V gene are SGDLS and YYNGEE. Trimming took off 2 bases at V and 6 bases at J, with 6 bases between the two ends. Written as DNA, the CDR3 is TGTGCCAGCAGCGTGGAGTTCGAGCAGTACTTC. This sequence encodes CASSVEFEQYF.

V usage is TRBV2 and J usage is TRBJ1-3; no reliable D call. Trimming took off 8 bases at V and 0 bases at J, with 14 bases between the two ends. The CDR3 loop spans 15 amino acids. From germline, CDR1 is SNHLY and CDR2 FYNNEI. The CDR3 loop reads CASRRTSSSGNTIYF. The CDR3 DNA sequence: TGTGCCAGCCGCCGAACTTCCTCCTCTGGAAACACCATATATTTT.

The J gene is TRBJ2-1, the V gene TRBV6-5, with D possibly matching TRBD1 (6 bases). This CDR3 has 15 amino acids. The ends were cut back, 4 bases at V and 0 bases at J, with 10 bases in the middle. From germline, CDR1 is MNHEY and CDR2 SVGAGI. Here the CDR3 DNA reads TGTGCCAGCAGTTTAACAGGGTCCTCCTACAATGAGCAGTTCTTC. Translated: CASSLTGSSYNEQFF.

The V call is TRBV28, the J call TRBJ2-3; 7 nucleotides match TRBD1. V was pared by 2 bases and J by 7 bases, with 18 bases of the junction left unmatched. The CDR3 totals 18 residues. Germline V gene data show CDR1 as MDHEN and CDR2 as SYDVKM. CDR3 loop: CASSLRDNRGTARNTQYF. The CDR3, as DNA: TGTGCCAGCAGTTTAAGGGACAACAGGGGAACGGCCCGGAATACGCAGTATTTT.

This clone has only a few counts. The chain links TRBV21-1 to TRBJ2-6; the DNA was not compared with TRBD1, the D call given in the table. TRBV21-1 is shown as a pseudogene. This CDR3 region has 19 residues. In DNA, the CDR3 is TGTGCCAGCAGCAAACGGGACAGTGAACCTGAGGCTGGGGCCAACGTCCTGACTTTC. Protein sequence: CASSKRDSEPEAGANVLTF.